The rows below give T cell receptor beta chains drawn from one sample of a study of shared clonotypes between healthy human individuals. Here immunoSEQ multiplex PCR was the method, and the copy in TCRdb shows in-frame clones only, minus some. This table has hundreds of thousands of clones, about 85% appearing once. Sequencing input: PBMCs. Receptors were obtained from a woman in her thirties or forties in good health. Some clones in this sample may be carry-over from other donors' samples. CDR3s include the opening cysteine and the closing phenylalanine or tryptophan. A D gene is named only where the DNA matches it firmly. Where a row states a size, it is once, few, many or the class of an expanded clone; other rows omit it.

v_gene	abundance	j_gene	d_gene	CDR3nt	CDR3aa
TRBV4-2	.	TRBJ1-1	.	TGTGCCAGCAGCCGCGAAGCGGTCAGGGTTCAAACTGAAGCTTTCTTT	CASSREAVRVQTEAFF
TRBV28	few	TRBJ2-1	TRBD1	TGTGCCAGCAGCTATGGACTCAGGGGGAATGAGCAGTTCTTC	CASSYGLRGNEQFF
TRBV5-1	once	TRBJ2-1	TRBD2	TGCGCCAGCAGCTTGTTAGGACTAGCGTTGAGCTCCTACAATGAGCAGTTCTTC	CASSLLGLALSSYNEQFF
TRBV11-3	.	TRBJ2-1	TRBD2	TGTGCCAGCAGCTTTAATCTAGCGGTGTCCAATGAGCAGTTCTTC	CASSFNLAVSNEQFF
TRBV11-2	.	TRBJ1-2	.	TGTGCCAGCAGCCCCCAGACCTGGGACTATGGCTACACCTTC	CASSPQTWDYGYTF
TRBV10-3	few	TRBJ1-1	.	TGTGCCATCAGTGAAAGGACAGACAACACTGAAGCTTTCTTT	CAISERTDNTEAFF
TRBV6-5	.	TRBJ2-1	TRBD1	TGTGCCAGCACTAAGGACAGGGATTACAATGAGCAGTTCTTC	CASTKDRDYNEQFF
TRBV7-9	.	TRBJ1-2	.	TGTGCCACCAACCAGCAGGGGAACTATGGCTACACCTTC	CATNQQGNYGYTF
TRBV7-9	.	TRBJ1-3	.	TGTGCCAGCAGCCTGCCGACAGCTGGAAACACCATATATTTT	CASSLPTAGNTIYF
TRBV18	.	TRBJ2-4	.	TGTGCCAGCTCACCACGTCCGGCAGGCTCTCTGGGGGCCAAAAACATTCAGTACTTC	CASSPRPAGSLGAKNIQYF
TRBV6-1	.	TRBJ2-7	.	TGTGCCAGCAGCCACCCGGGCCATCCCTCCTACGAGCAGTACTTC	CASSHPGHPSYEQYF
TRBV7-9	.	TRBJ1-6	.	TGTGCCAGCAGCTTAGGGAGCCTCACTCGGGGTTCACCCCTCCACTTT	CASSLGSLTRGSPLHF
TRBV30	.	TRBJ2-7	TRBD1	TGTGCCTGGAGTCTCCCGGCAGGGGGAATGGGTTACGAGCAGTACTTC	CAWSLPAGGMGYEQYF
TRBV7-2	.	TRBJ2-3	.	TGTGCCAGCAGCTCGGGTCCCTCTAGCACAGATACGCAGTATTTT	CASSSGPSSTDTQYF
TRBV28	.	TRBJ1-1	TRBD1	TGTGCCAGCAGCGCAGCAGGGGGGACTGAAGCTTTCTTT	CASSAAGGTEAFF
TRBV11-2	.	TRBJ2-5	.	TGTGCCAGCAGCTTCTCAGGGTACCAAGAGACCCAGTACTTC	CASSFSGYQETQYF
TRBV7-8	.	TRBJ2-7	.	TGTGCCAGCAGCTTAGCGGCGCAGGGAAGGGGCTACGAGCAGTACTTC	CASSLAAQGRGYEQYF
TRBV27	few	TRBJ2-5	TRBD2	TGTGCCAGCAGTTTAAGTCTAGCGGGCCAAGAGACCCAGTACTTC	CASSLSLAGQETQYF
TRBV7-2	once	TRBJ2-7	TRBD2	TGTGCCAGCAGCTTTGGTCCTAGCGGCTACGAGCAGTACTTC	CASSFGPSGYEQYF
TRBV30	.	TRBJ1-2	.	TGTGCCTGGATCCCCAGGGGCAGGGTTTATGGCTACACCTTC	CAWIPRGRVYGYTF
TRBV7-2	.	TRBJ1-5	.	TGTGCCAGCAGCCCACGCAGCGGGGGGCAGCCCCAGCATTTT	CASSPRSGGQPQHF
TRBV29-1	once	TRBJ2-2	.	TGCAGCGTTCTATGGGACGGAGGAAACACCGAGGGGGAGCTGTTTTTT	CSVLWDGGNTEGELFF
TRBV5-8	.	TRBJ1-1	.	TGTGCCAGCAGCTTGACAGAGATGAACACTGAAGCTTTCTTT	CASSLTEMNTEAFF
TRBV9	.	TRBJ1-4	.	TGTGCCAGCAGCGGCCGCGGCGAAAAACTGTTTTTT	CASSGRGEKLFF
TRBV28	.	TRBJ2-1	TRBD2	TGTGCCAGCAGCGATCCGGGACTAGAGATATATTTCTACAATGAGCAGTTCTTC	CASSDPGLEIYFYNEQFF
TRBV10-1	.	TRBJ1-1	.	TGCGCCAGCACCGAGCTGAACACTGAAGCTTTCTTT	CASTELNTEAFF
TRBV15	.	TRBJ2-2	TRBD2	TGTGCCACCAACCCGGTAGCGGGAGCCGGGGAGCTGTTTTTT	CATNPVAGAGELFF
TRBV25-1	.	TRBJ1-2	.	TGTGCCAGCAGTGAATCGGGAGCCAATTATGGCTACACCTTC	CASSESGANYGYTF
TRBV25-1	.	TRBJ1-2	.	TGTGCCAGCAGTTTGCCTGGGACCTATGGCTACACCTTC	CASSLPGTYGYTF
TRBV7-2	few	TRBJ2-3	.	TGTGCCAGCAGCACCAGGAGTACTGGCACAGATACGCAGTATTTT	CASSTRSTGTDTQYF
TRBV5-5	.	TRBJ2-7	.	TGTGCCAGCAGCCAATCATTCCTGAGCTCCTACGAGCAGTACTTC	CASSQSFLSSYEQYF
TRBV5-1	.	TRBJ1-5	TRBD1	TGCGCCAGCAGCTTGACAGGGGGCAATCAGCCCCAGCATTTT	CASSLTGGNQPQHF
TRBV28	.	TRBJ2-2	.	TGTGCCAGCAGTTTAGAACTAGTAACCGGGGAGCTGTTTTTT	CASSLELVTGELFF
TRBV4-2	.	TRBJ2-4	.	TGTGCCAGCAGCCAAGATCTTGGGCGACTACAAAACATTCAGTACTTC	CASSQDLGRLQNIQYF
TRBV6-5	.	TRBJ2-7	TRBD1	TGTGCCAGCAGCCGCTCCGGGACAGTGGAGCAGTACTTC	CASSRSGTVEQYF
TRBV28	.	TRBJ2-7	TRBD2	TGTGCCAGCAGCCTGCTTCGGGGGGGGCAGTACTTC	CASSLLRGGQYF
TRBV6-4	.	TRBJ2-2	TRBD2	TGTGCCAGCAGTAGTAGCGGGAATCGCGGCGGGGAGCTGTTTTTT	CASSSSGNRGGELFF
TRBV11-2	.	TRBJ2-1	TRBD2	TGTGCCAGCAGCTTAGTGTCAGGACTAGCGGGGGAGGCCTTTAATGAGCAGTTCTTC	CASSLVSGLAGEAFNEQFF
TRBV9	.	TRBJ1-2	.	TGTGCCAGCAGCGTTGGGACGGCAACATATGGCTACACCTTC	CASSVGTATYGYTF
TRBV5-1	.	TRBJ2-7	.	TGCGCCAGCAGCTTCGTCGGGGGGCAGTGGAACGAGCAGTACTTC	CASSFVGGQWNEQYF